The 5 T cell receptor beta chains below come from one sample, sequenced in a study of blood T cell repertoires in COVID-19. The protocol was immunoSEQ multiplex PCR, while the TCRdb copy is restricted to in-frame clones and leaves out a portion. The sample includes 85,000 to 100,000 clones, roughly 86% of them seen just once. The specimen sequenced was peripheral blood. The receptors come from a woman aged 55-75 years in a cohort sampled during active or convalescent COVID-19.

Turning to this clone: Within the sample, other DNA sequences also encode this same CDR3. The V gene is TRBV5-1, the J gene TRBJ2-2; no clear D. The ends were cut back, 1 base at V and 1 base at J, with 5 bases in the middle. The CDR3 has 14 residues. Germline-derived CDR1 and CDR2 are SGHRS and YFSETQ. The CDR3 reads CASSLTGNTGELFF. As DNA, the CDR3 is TGCGCCAGCAGCTTGACCGGGAACACCGGGGAGCTGTTTTTT.

The gene calls are TRBV29-1 and TRBJ2-2, with TRBD1 matching 9 bases. This CDR3 contains 14 residues. V was clipped by 5 bases and J by 7 bases; unmatched bases: 8. The germline V gene encodes CDR1 SQVTM and CDR2 ANQGSEA. The CDR3 DNA reads TGCAGCGTTCAAATCACAGGGGGCTTCGGGGAGCTGTTTTTT. Encoded protein: CSVQITGGFGELFF.

The chain has TRBV5-6 and TRBJ2-5; 8 bases align to TRBD2. V dropped 4 bases and J dropped 5; count of bases not matched to a gene: 13. The germline gives CDR1 SGHDT, CDR2 YYEEEE. This CDR3 is built from 16 residues. The CDR3 DNA sequence: TGTGCCAGCAGCCAGCGGGGGCGGACCGATAAGGAGACCCAGTACTTC. It translates to CASSQRGRTDKETQYF. The whole variable domain, filled in from reference TRBV5-6 and TRBJ2-5, reads DAGVTQSPTHLIKTRGQQVTLRCSPKSGHDTVSWYQQALGQGPQFIFQYYEEEERQRGNFPDRFSGHQFPNYSSELNVNALLLGDSALYLCASSQRGRTDKETQYFGPGTRLLVL.

This clone occurred a few times. The chain joins TRBV5-1 to TRBJ1-2; 7 bases are shared with TRBD1. This CDR3 region has 16 residues. Germline-derived CDR1 and CDR2 are SGHRS and YFSETQ. The ends lost 0 bases at V and 3 bases at J; junction bases unmatched: 8. The CDR3 DNA reads as TGCGCCAGCAGCTTGGCGGGACAGTTGGAATACTATGGCTACACCTTC. This codes for CASSLAGQLEYYGYTF.

The chain combines TRBV9 with TRBJ2-7, with 9 bases matching TRBD2. Looked up from germline, CDR1 is SGDLS and CDR2 is YYNGEE. J lost 3 bases, V lost 0 bases, and 13 bases had no gene match. The CDR3 length is 18 residues. The chain's CDR3 is CASSVGPGGLAGRYEQYF. CDR3 sequence (DNA): TGTGCCAGCAGCGTAGGGCCGGGAGGGCTAGCGGGGCGCTACGAGCAGTACTTC.